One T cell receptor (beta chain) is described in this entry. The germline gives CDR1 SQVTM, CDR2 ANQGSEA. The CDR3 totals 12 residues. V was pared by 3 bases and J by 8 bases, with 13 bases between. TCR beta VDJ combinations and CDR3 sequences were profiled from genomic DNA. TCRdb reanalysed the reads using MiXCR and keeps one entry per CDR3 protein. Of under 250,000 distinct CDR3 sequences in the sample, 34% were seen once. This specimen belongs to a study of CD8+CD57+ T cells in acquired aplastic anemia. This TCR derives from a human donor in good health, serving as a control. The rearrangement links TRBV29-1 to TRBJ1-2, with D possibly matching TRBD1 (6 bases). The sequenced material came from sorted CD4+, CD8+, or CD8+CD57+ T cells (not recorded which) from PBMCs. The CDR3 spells CSVERGGWGYTF. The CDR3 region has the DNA TGCAGCGTTGAGAGGGGGGGTTGGGGCTACACCTTC.